This entry features one T cell receptor beta chain sequence. Its antigen remains unknown. V gave up 7 bases and J gave up 4 bases, with 10 bases separating them. This CDR3 region has 13 residues. CDR1 MNHEY and CDR2 SVGAGI come from the germline V gene. This specimen belongs to a study of cytomegalovirus exposure and HLA in healthy donors. The study, taken as a whole, reports: CMV antigen specificity was confirmed in vitro for three CMV-associated chains. In an earlier analysis, productive rearrangement rates for most beta V segments clustered near 87% or 30%.

A multiplex PCR was run with 60 Vbeta primers and 13 Jbeta primers. Here immunoSEQ multiplex PCR was the method, and the copy in TCRdb shows in-frame clones only, minus some. The sample holds some 160,000 clones, approximately 80% seen once. The clonotype was recovered from a woman aged 45-60 years in good health and CMV-seronegative. The V call is TRBV6-5, the J call TRBJ2-2; tentative D call: TRBD1 (6 bases). The sample taken for sequencing was PBMCs. In DNA form, the CDR3 reads TGTGCCAGCACCCCAGGGGCCACCGGGGAGCTGTTTTTT. Translated, it gives CASTPGATGELFF.